This T cell receptor (beta chain) was captured by sequencing in a study of CD8 T cells in Susac syndrome. Findings and limits, study-wide: Individuals included in the TCR sequencing and HLA analysis were acknowledged by the study to be relatively few in number.

This clonotype has only a few counts. No antigen is known for it. Reverse transcription of about 0.5 to 1 ug RNA was carried out with random hexamers. The authors amplified TCR beta CDR3 across 54 Vbeta and 13 Jbeta using immunoSEQ multiplex PCR. TCRdb re-derived calls from the immunoSEQ multiplex PCR reads in MiXCR, one entry per CDR3 protein. The table has 250,000 to 300,000 distinct CDR3 sequences, approximately 85% seen once. This CDR3 spans 17 amino acids. CDR1 is LGHNA and CDR2 is YSLEER in the germline V gene. V lost 1 base, J lost 4 bases, and 7 bases stayed unmatched. The study used treatment-naive patients who had stable or active relapsing-remitting disease as multiple sclerosis controls.

The origin of this receptor is a human donor with multiple sclerosis. V gene TRBV4-3 combines with J gene TRBJ2-5, with 12 bases matching TRBD2. The sample comprised CD8+ T cells from PBMCs. CDR3 in DNA: TGCGCCAGCAGCCAAGCGCTTGGACTAGCGGGACGAGAGACCCAGTACTTC. Its protein product is CASSQALGLAGRETQYF.